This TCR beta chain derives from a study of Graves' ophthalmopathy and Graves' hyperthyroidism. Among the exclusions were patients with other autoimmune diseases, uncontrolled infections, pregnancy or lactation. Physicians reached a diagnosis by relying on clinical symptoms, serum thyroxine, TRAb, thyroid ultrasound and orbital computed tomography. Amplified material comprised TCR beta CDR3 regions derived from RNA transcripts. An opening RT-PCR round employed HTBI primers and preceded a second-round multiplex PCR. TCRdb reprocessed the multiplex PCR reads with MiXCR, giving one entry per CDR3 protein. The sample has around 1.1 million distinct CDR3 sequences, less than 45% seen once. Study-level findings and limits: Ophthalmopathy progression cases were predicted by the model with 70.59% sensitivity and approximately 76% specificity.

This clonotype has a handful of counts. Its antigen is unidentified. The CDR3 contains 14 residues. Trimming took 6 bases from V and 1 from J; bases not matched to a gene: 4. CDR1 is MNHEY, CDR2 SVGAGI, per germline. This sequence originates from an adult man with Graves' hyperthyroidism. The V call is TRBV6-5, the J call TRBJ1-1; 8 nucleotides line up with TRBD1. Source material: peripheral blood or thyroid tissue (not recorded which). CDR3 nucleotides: TGTGCCAGCAGGGACAGGGAGAAGAACACTGAAGCTTTCTTT. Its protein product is CASRDREKNTEAFF.